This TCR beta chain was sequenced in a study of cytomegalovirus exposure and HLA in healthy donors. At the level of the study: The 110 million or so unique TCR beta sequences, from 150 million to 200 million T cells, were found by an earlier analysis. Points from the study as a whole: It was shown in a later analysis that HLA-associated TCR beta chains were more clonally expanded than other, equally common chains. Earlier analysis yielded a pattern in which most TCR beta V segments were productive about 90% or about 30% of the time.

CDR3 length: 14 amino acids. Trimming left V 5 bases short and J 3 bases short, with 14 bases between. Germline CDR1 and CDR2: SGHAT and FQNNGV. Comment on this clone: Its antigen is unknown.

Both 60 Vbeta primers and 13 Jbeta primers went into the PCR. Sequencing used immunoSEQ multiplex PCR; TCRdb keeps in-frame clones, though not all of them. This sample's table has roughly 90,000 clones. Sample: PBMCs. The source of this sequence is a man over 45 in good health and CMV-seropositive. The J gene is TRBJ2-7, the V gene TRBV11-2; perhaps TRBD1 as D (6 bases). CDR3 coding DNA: TGTGCCAGCAGCCGTGGTAGGGGGTTCTACGAGCAGTACTTC. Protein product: CASSRGRGFYEQYF.